Listed here are 18 T cell receptor beta chains from one sample, sequenced in a study of shared clonotypes between healthy human individuals. Libraries were prepared by immunoSEQ multiplex PCR; TCRdb keeps only in-frame clonotypes and omits some of them. The repertoire holds 1,500,000 or so clones, with about 98.5% as singletons. The sample consisted of naive CD4+ T cells sorted from blood. Noted subset: CD45RA+ positively selected. The receptors derive from a man aged 25 to 40 in good health.

The genes are TRBV5-1 and TRBJ2-2, with 14 bases fitting TRBD2. The germline gives CDR1 SGHRS, CDR2 YFSETQ. This CDR3 has 16 residues. The V gene end was trimmed by 3 bases and the J gene end by 7 bases; junction bases not matched to a gene: 5. CDR3 in DNA: TGCGCCAGCAGCTGGGGGACTAGCGGGAGTATCGGGGAGCTGTTTTTT. Its translation is CASSWGTSGSIGELFF.

CDR3: CASSWGRGYNYGYTF. The CDR3 DNA reads TGCGCCAGCAGCTGGGGCAGAGGGTATAACTATGGCTACACCTTC. This chain links TRBV5-1 with TRBJ1-2; maybe TRBD1 (5 bases). There are 15 residues in the CDR3. The V gene lost 3 bases and the J gene lost 1 base, with 13 bases spanning the gap. The germline V gene encodes CDR1 SGHRS and CDR2 YFSETQ.

The rearrangement uses TRBV7-8 and TRBJ2-1; no clear D. The V gene's germline CDR1 is SGHVS and CDR2 FQNEAQ. V was pared by 5 bases and J by 0 bases, with 14 bases between. CDR3 size: 16 residues. CDR3 nucleotide sequence: TGTGCCAGCAGCCCGTTTTCAAGGAGCTCCTACAATGAGCAGTTCTTC. Amino acids: CASSPFSRSSYNEQFF.

The chain employs TRBV11-2 and TRBJ2-5; a possible D gene is TRBD2 (5 bases). With 0 bases removed from V and 2 bases from J, the gap between germline ends came to 25 bases. This CDR3 has 20 residues. Germline-derived CDR1 and CDR2 are SGHAT and FQNNGV. Written as DNA, the CDR3 is TGTGCCAGCAGCTTAGATCATTTGGGCGTCGAGGGTTTCGGGCAAGAGACCCAGTACTTC. Amino acid sequence: CASSLDHLGVEGFGQETQYF.

J is TRBJ2-7 and V is TRBV6-1, with 11 bases that match TRBD2. The V gene's germline CDR1 is MNHNS and CDR2 SASEGT. The junction had 9 bases not matched to a gene; V was cut back by 2 bases and J by 6 bases. CDR3 length: 16 amino acids. In DNA, the CDR3 is TGTGCCAGCAGTGAACAGCTAGCGGGAGGCGGAGGCGAGCAGTACTTC. It codes for CASSEQLAGGGGEQYF.

The gene calls are TRBV18 and TRBJ2-7, with TRBD2 as a possible D gene (5 bases). The CDR3 is made up of 14 amino acids. V gave up 0 bases and J gave up 4 bases, with 10 bases separating them. The germline CDR1 and CDR2 sequences are KGHSH and LQKENI. The CDR3 sequence is CASSPPSQRYEQYF. CDR3 bases: TGTGCCAGCTCACCACCAAGTCAGCGGTACGAGCAGTACTTC.

The genes are TRBV19 and TRBJ2-3; 8 bases are shared with TRBD2. V was pared by 7 bases and J by 1 base, with 4 bases of the junction left unmatched. This CDR3 region has 14 residues. Germline values: CDR1 LNHDA, CDR2 SQIVND (reference sequence). CDR3: CASTAGLGTDTQYF. In DNA, the CDR3 is TGTGCCAGTACAGCGGGACTAGGCACAGATACGCAGTATTTT.

The gene calls are TRBV7-2 and TRBJ2-7, with D perhaps TRBD1 or TRBD2 (5 bases each). Looked up from germline, CDR1 is SGHTA and CDR2 is FQGNSA. With 4 bases removed from V and 5 bases from J, the gap between germline ends came to 12 bases. CDR3 size: 13 residues. The CDR3 is CASSYEGLDEQYF. The CDR3 DNA reads TGTGCCAGCAGCTATGAGGGGCTGGACGAGCAGTACTTC.

This chain links TRBV2 with TRBJ2-3; 7 bases line up with TRBD2. V shed 8 bases, J shed 3 bases, and the junction held 8 bases outside the gene matches. This CDR3 is built from 14 residues. The germline CDR1 and CDR2 sequences are SNHLY and FYNNEI. The CDR3 sequence: CASGLAVGTDTQYF. For the CDR3, the DNA is TGTGCCAGCGGTCTAGCGGTCGGGACAGATACGCAGTATTTT.

V usage is TRBV7-2 and J usage is TRBJ2-1; D may match TRBD1 or TRBD2 (5 bases each). Per the germline V gene, CDR1 is SGHTA and CDR2 is FQGNSA. This CDR3 is 17 amino acids long. Trimming took 2 bases from V and 0 from J, leaving 14 bases between them. CDR3 coding DNA: TGTGCCAGCAGCTTAAGGGACCCACAGAGCTCCTACAATGAGCAGTTCTTC. This sequence encodes CASSLRDPQSSYNEQFF.

V usage is TRBV6-5 and J usage is TRBJ1-3; no firm D call. This CDR3 has 13 amino acids. V was trimmed by 8 bases and J by 0 bases, leaving 8 bases between them. Germline V lookup: CDR1 MNHEY, CDR2 SVGAGI. Here the CDR3 DNA reads TGTGCCAGCCTCGGCCACTCTGGAAACACCATATATTTT. Translating gives CASLGHSGNTIYF.

This rearrangement joins TRBV6-4 to TRBJ2-1; D remains unclear. The CDR3 covers 13 residues. Germline V gene sequence: CDR1 MRHNA, CDR2 SNTAGT. V was clipped by 2 bases and J by 8 bases, with 10 bases between them. This chain's CDR3 is CASSDARGDEQFF. In DNA form, the CDR3 reads TGTGCCAGCAGTGACGCACGTGGGGATGAGCAGTTCTTC.

The V call is TRBV5-1, the J call TRBJ1-6; TRBD1 agrees at 8 bases. This CDR3 is built from 17 residues. With 0 bases clipped from V and 9 bases from J, the junction kept 11 bases outside the gene matches. Per the germline V gene, CDR1 is SGHRS and CDR2 is YFSETQ. The CDR3 DNA sequence: TGCGCCAGCAGCTTGGACAGAAGACAGGGGATTGGTTCACCCCTCCACTTT. Protein: CASSLDRRQGIGSPLHF.

The V and J genes are TRBV28 and TRBJ2-2; D unclear. The length of the CDR3 is 14 residues. Germline values: CDR1 MDHEN, CDR2 SYDVKM. The V gene lost 2 bases and the J gene lost 5 bases, with 9 bases spanning the gap. The CDR3 DNA is TGTGCCAGCAGTTTAAAGCCGCGAACCGGGGAGCTGTTTTTT. It is translated as CASSLKPRTGELFF.

The CDR3, as DNA: TGTGCCAGCAGCCAAGGACTAGCGGGAGTAGGTGAGCAGTACTTC. It translates to CASSQGLAGVGEQYF. The chain is built from TRBV14 and TRBJ2-7, with 12 positions matching TRBD2. In germline, CDR1 is SGHDN, CDR2 FVKESK. J was trimmed by 7 bases and V by 1 base; bases with no gene match: 5. This CDR3 contains 15 residues.

This clone came up a few times. The sample holds other DNA sequences that translate to the same CDR3. This chain joins TRBV14 and TRBJ1-5, with D unresolved. This CDR3 comprises 13 residues. With 1 base removed from V and 4 bases from J, the gap between germline ends came to 5 bases. CDR1 is SGHDN, CDR2 FVKESK, per germline. The CDR3 loop reads CASSQGLNQPQHF. CDR3 nucleotides: TGTGCCAGCAGCCAAGGACTTAATCAGCCCCAGCATTTT.

The chain employs TRBV11-2 and TRBJ1-1, with 7 bases matching TRBD1. CDR3 length equals 14 residues. After removal of 4 bases from V and 6 bases from J, the junction contained 8 bases not matched to a gene. The germline CDR1 and CDR2 sequences are SGHAT and FQNNGV. The CDR3 nucleotides read TGTGCCAGCAGCTCCAAAACAGGGGTGGCTGAAGCTTTCTTT. It yields the protein CASSSKTGVAEAFF.

The CDR3 DNA reads as TGTGCCAGCTCACCACAACAAAATGAGCAGTTCTTC. It specifies CASSPQQNEQFF. The rearrangement uses TRBV18 and TRBJ2-1; D gene ambiguous. Germline-derived CDR1 and CDR2 are KGHSH and LQKENI. V lost 1 base to trimming and J lost 7 bases, with 5 bases between them. The CDR3 is 12 amino acids.